These 21 T cell receptor beta chains were sequenced from one sample in a study of long-term antiretroviral therapy in people with HIV. Runs used v3.0 of the immunoSEQ assay and were done at survey level. TCRdb's table, derived via immunoSEQ multiplex PCR, lists solely in-frame clones and lacks some. The repertoire holds 25,000 to 35,000 clones, with around 84% as singletons. The specimen was unsorted PBMCs, collected 0.8 years after starting antiretroviral therapy. Source of these receptors: a woman younger than 45 with HIV.

The V and J genes are TRBV18 and TRBJ2-5; weak D call: TRBD2 (6 bases). The CDR3 totals 14 residues. CDR1 is KGHSH and CDR2 is LQKENI in the germline V gene. Trimming shortened V by 4 bases and J by 1 base, and 10 bases separated the two germline ends. DNA of the CDR3: TGTGCCAGCTCACGTGCGGGACCCCAAGAGACCCAGTACTTC. This codes for CASSRAGPQETQYF.

This clone was seen only a few times. The rearrangement uses TRBV7-7 and TRBJ2-2; D possibly corresponds to TRBD2 (5 bases). In germline, CDR1 is SSHAT, CDR2 FNYEAQ (reference sequence). The length of the CDR3 is 14 residues. The germline V and J ends were trimmed by 2 bases and 8 bases, with 12 bases remaining between them. The CDR3 nucleotides are TGTGCCAGCAGCTTAAAAGAGGGCAGGGGGGAGCTGTTTTTT. This gives the protein CASSLKEGRGELFF.

The genes are TRBV5-8 and TRBJ1-1; D remains ambiguous. Germline CDR1 SGHTS, CDR2 YDEGEE. CDR3 length: 15 amino acids. V lost 6 bases and J 0 bases, leaving 15 bases between the germline ends. In nucleotides, the CDR3 is TGTGCCAGCATCGAGTCAGGTTTTATGAACACTGAAGCTTTCTTT. As protein: CASIESGFMNTEAFF.

This clone has only a few counts. The rearrangement links TRBV18 to TRBJ1-5; no firm D call. The V end lost 8 bases, the J end lost 0 bases, and 8 bases lay between the germline ends. CDR1 is KGHSH, CDR2 LQKENI, per germline. The CDR3 is made up of 13 amino acids. The CDR3 here is CASAQSSNQPQHF. CDR3 sequence (DNA): TGTGCCAGCGCCCAGTCTAGCAATCAGCCCCAGCATTTT.

The chain has TRBV6-5 and TRBJ2-5; 7 positions match TRBD1. Germline CDR1 and CDR2: MNHEY and SVGAGI. This CDR3 spans 14 amino acids. With 5 bases clipped from V and 2 bases from J, the junction kept 5 bases outside the gene matches. The DNA for the CDR3 is TGTGCCAGCAGTGGTGGGACAGAGCAAGAGACCCAGTACTTC. It translates to CASSGGTEQETQYF.

V is TRBV6-1 and J is TRBJ2-1; D may be TRBD1 or TRBD2 (5 bases each). The V end was cut by 8 bases, the J end by 4 bases, with 15 bases between. CDR1 and CDR2 (germline): MNHNS, SASEGT. This CDR3 is 14 amino acids long. CDR3: CASSNRDGYNEQFF. Written as DNA, the CDR3 is TGTGCCAGCTCGAACCGGGACGGATACAATGAGCAGTTCTTC.

This sequence joins TRBV6-1 and TRBJ2-7; 9 nucleotides align to TRBD1. CDR3 size: 15 residues. CDR1 is MNHNS, CDR2 SASEGT, per germline. Losses at the gene ends were 1 base for V and 4 bases for J; bases not matched to a gene: 5. The CDR3 loop is CASSEGRTGDYEQYV. The DNA of the CDR3 is TGTGCCAGCAGTGAAGGCCGGACAGGGGATTACGAGCAGTACGTC.

The chain carries TRBV6-1 and TRBJ1-1; tentative D call: TRBD1 (5 bases). The CDR3 contains 15 residues. Germline CDR1 and CDR2: MNHNS and SASEGT. V shed 2 bases and J shed 0 bases, with 10 bases lying between them. The CDR3 loop reads CASSEQGRVNTEAFF. The DNA for the CDR3 is TGTGCCAGCAGTGAACAGGGTAGGGTGAACACTGAAGCTTTCTTT.

This rearrangement joins TRBV4-2 to TRBJ1-3; tentatively, D is TRBD1 (5 bases). This CDR3 spans 18 amino acids. Trimming removed 3 bases from V and 1 base from J, with 19 bases in between. Looked up from germline, CDR1 is LGHNA and CDR2 is YNFKEQ. The CDR3 here is CASSQAHLRVKSGNTIYF. DNA of the CDR3: TGTGCCAGCAGCCAGGCGCACCTCAGGGTTAAGTCTGGAAACACCATATATTTT.

This clone was recorded once. The chain employs TRBV10-1 and TRBJ2-1, with D possibly being TRBD1 (6 bases). There are 9 residues in the CDR3. Germline V gene data show CDR1 as WNHNN and CDR2 as SYGVQD (reference sequence). V was shortened by 10 bases and J by 11 bases, with 9 bases between the two germline ends. Here the CDR3 DNA reads TGCGCCACCCGGGACAAGCAGTTCTTC. This encodes CATRDKQFF.

The rearrangement uses TRBV11-2 and TRBJ2-7, with TRBD2 identical over 7 bases. V dropped 6 bases and J dropped 5; count of bases not matched to a gene: 7. There are 13 residues in the CDR3. Germline-derived CDR1 and CDR2 are SGHAT and FQNNGV. In DNA, the CDR3 is TGTGCCAGCAGGCCACGGGGGGACGACGAGCAGTACGTC. Encoded protein: CASRPRGDDEQYV.

This clone has only one observation. The chain carries TRBV5-5 and TRBJ2-3; D is ambiguous. V lost 2 bases, J lost 2 bases, and 12 bases lay in between. This CDR3 spans 15 amino acids. Germline V gives CDR1 SGHKS, CDR2 YYEKEE (reference sequence). The CDR3 loop is CASSFGRKDTDTQYF. DNA for the CDR3: TGTGCCAGCAGCTTTGGGCGGAAAGACACAGATACGCAGTATTTT.

V is TRBV14 and J is TRBJ2-3, with 8 bases fitting TRBD1. The CDR3 has 17 residues. Germline CDR1 is SGHDN and CDR2 is FVKESK. J was trimmed by 2 bases and V by 3 bases; bases with no gene match: 10. DNA of the CDR3: TGTGCCAGCAGCCAGCCCCAGGGGGCCAGCATCACAGATACGCAGTATTTT. Its protein product is CASSQPQGASITDTQYF.

V gene TRBV7-2 combines with J gene TRBJ2-1, with 12 nucleotides matching TRBD2. There are 15 residues in the CDR3. Trimming removed 6 bases from V and 9 bases from J; junction bases left unmatched: 9. Germline V gene sequence: CDR1 SGHTA, CDR2 FQGNSA. The chain's CDR3 is CASSRLAGGPGEQFF. The CDR3 DNA is TGTGCCAGCAGTCGTCTAGCGGGGGGGCCCGGTGAGCAGTTCTTC. Drawing the rest from reference TRBV7-2 and TRBJ2-1, the complete variable domain is GAGVSQSPSNKVTEKGKDVELRCDPISGHTALYWYRQSLGQGLEFLIYFQGNSAPDKSGLPSDRFSAERTGGSVSTLTIQRTQQEDSAVYLCASSRLAGGPGEQFFGPGTRLTVL.

V and J are TRBV19 and TRBJ1-6, with D possibly matching TRBD1 (5 bases). Germline CDR1 reads LNHDA; CDR2 reads SQIVND (reference sequence). This CDR3 has 19 residues. Trimming shortened V by 4 bases and J by 0 bases, and 19 bases separated the two germline ends. As DNA, the CDR3 is TGTGCCAGTAGTACTACCATTCCGGGACTGAGCTCCTATAATTCACCCCTCCACTTT. Protein sequence: CASSTTIPGLSSYNSPLHF.

The chain has TRBV5-1 and TRBJ2-3; D ambiguous. The CDR3 length is 14 residues. Trimming left V 4 bases short and J 4 bases short, with 13 bases between. Germline V gene data show CDR1 as SGHRS and CDR2 as YFSETQ. In DNA form, the CDR3 reads TGCGCCAGCAGCGGTAGGGATGGCGCAGATACGCAGTATTTT. Translating it yields CASSGRDGADTQYF.

The chain links TRBV5-4 to TRBJ2-1; 10 nucleotides agree with TRBD2. After removal of 5 bases from V and 6 bases from J, the junction contained 8 bases not matched to a gene. CDR1 is SGHNT and CDR2 is YYREEE in the germline V gene (reference sequence). This CDR3 comprises 15 residues. The chain's CDR3 is CASSLPGLASNEQFF. The CDR3 DNA follows: TGTGCCAGCAGTCTACCGGGACTAGCGAGCAATGAGCAGTTCTTC.

J is TRBJ1-2 and V is TRBV27, with D tentatively TRBD1 (5 bases). CDR1 MNHEY and CDR2 SMNVEV come from the germline V gene (reference sequence). Trimming removed 0 bases from V and 8 bases from J, with 13 bases in between. This CDR3 is 14 amino acids long. The CDR3 bases are TGTGCCAGCAGTTTATCGGCGGGGGTGAACGGCTACACCTTC. This codes for CASSLSAGVNGYTF.

CDR3 DNA: TGTGCCAGCAGGGGACGTTTGGAGTATGGCTACACCTTC. It specifies CASRGRLEYGYTF. The rearrangement links TRBV2 to TRBJ1-2; D might be TRBD1 (5 bases). Germline CDR1 is SNHLY and CDR2 is FYNNEI. The germline V and J ends were trimmed by 6 bases and 5 bases, with 13 bases remaining between them. CDR3 length: 13 residues. The variable domain in full, with the rest retrieved from reference TRBV2 and TRBJ1-2, is EPEVTQTPSHQVTQMGQEVILRCVPISNHLYFYWYRQILGQKVEFLVSFYNNEISEKSEIFDDQFSVERPDGSNFTLKIRSTKLEDSAMYFCASRGRLEYGYTFGSGTRLTVV.

This clone came up once. The rearrangement links TRBV6-6 to TRBJ1-4; maybe TRBD1 (5 bases). V lost 2 bases, J lost 11 bases, and 15 bases lay in between. The CDR3 covers 14 residues. Per germline, CDR1 MNHNY and CDR2 SVGAGI (reference sequence). The CDR3: CASSYPERGEKLFF. The CDR3 DNA is TGTGCCAGCAGTTACCCCGAGCGGGGGGAGAAACTGTTTTTT.

This sequence joins TRBV30 and TRBJ1-5, with D possibly being TRBD1 (6 bases). This CDR3 region has 13 residues. V was shortened by 2 bases and J by 4 bases, with 9 bases between the two germline ends. Germline CDR1 reads GTSNPN; CDR2 reads SVGIG (reference sequence). This CDR3 is CAWSSGQNQPQHF. The CDR3 DNA is TGTGCCTGGAGTTCTGGACAGAATCAGCCCCAGCATTTT.